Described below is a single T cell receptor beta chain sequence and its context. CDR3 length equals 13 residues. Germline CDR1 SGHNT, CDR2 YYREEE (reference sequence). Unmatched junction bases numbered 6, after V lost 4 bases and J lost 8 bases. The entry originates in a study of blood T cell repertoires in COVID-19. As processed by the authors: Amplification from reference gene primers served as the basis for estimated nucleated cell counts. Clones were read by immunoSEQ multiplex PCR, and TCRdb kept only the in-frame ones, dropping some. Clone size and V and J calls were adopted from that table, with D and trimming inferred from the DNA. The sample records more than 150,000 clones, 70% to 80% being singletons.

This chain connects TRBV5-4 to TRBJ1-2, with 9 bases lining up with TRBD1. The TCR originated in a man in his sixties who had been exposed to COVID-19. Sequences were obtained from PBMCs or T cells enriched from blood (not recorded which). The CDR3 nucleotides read TGTGCCAGCAGCGGGACAGGGTTACAGGGCTACACCTTC. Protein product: CASSGTGLQGYTF.